The 15 T cell receptor beta chains listed next were all sequenced from one sample in a study of early T cells in non-severe SARS-CoV-2 infection listed by TCRdb under 2021. The method behind the library was 5' RACE. Sequencer: NextSeq 500. TCRdb passed the public sequencing reads through fastp at Q25 and MiXCR, retaining productive beta sequences. Merged by CDR3 protein, the rows form single entries marked with the most common genes and DNA. This sample holds about 100,000 distinct CDR3 sequences; less than 15% were observed only once. The top ten clones comprise approximately 2% of the sample. Sample: whole blood. These receptors were obtained from an adult who was a healthcare worker with PCR-confirmed SARS-CoV-2 infection or an uninfected control (not recorded which).

About this clonotype: This sequence may be a read error, since a much larger clone differs from it by one base. This chain joins TRBV13 and TRBJ2-5; TRBD1 might be the D (6 bases). CDR1 and CDR2 from the germline V gene are PRHDT and FYEKMQ (reference sequence). The CDR3 extends over 12 amino acids. This CDR3 is CANSLPGVTQYF. DNA of the CDR3: TGTGCCAACAGCTTACCAGGGGTGACCCAGTACTTC.

At least ten counts were recorded for this clonotype. The genes are TRBV11-2 and TRBJ2-3; D gene uncertain. The V gene's germline CDR1 is SGHAT and CDR2 FQNNGV. Trimming took off 5 bases at V and 0 bases at J, with 9 bases between the two ends. The CDR3 has 14 amino acids. The CDR3 DNA reads as TGTGCCAGCAGCCCAGGACCGAGCACAGATACGCAGTATTTT. Protein product: CASSPGPSTDTQYF.

J is TRBJ1-6 and V is TRBV28, with TRBD1 as a possible D gene (6 bases). The length of the CDR3 is 11 residues. The germline V gene has CDR1 MDHEN and CDR2 SYDVKM. The CDR3 DNA sequence: TGTGCGACAGGTGGAGAGCTTAGCCTCCACTTT. It specifies CATGGELSLHF.

The chain combines TRBV28 with TRBJ2-6; D uncertain. Per germline, CDR1 MDHEN and CDR2 SYDVKM. The V gene lost 6 bases and the J gene lost 0 bases, with 9 bases spanning the gap. CDR3 length equals 15 residues. The CDR3 region has the DNA TGTGCCAGCAGGGACGGCAACTCTGGGGCCAACGTCCTGACTTTC. Amino acids: CASRDGNSGANVLTF.

This clonotype was seen many times. The chain has TRBV11-2 and TRBJ2-1; TRBD2 agrees at 15 bases. The germline CDR1 and CDR2 sequences are SGHAT and FQNNGV. Germline trimming cut 5 bases from V and 9 bases from J; bases unmatched to any gene: 5. This CDR3 contains 15 residues. CDR3 amino acids: CASSPRTSGGGEQFF. For the CDR3, the DNA is TGTGCCAGCAGCCCTCGGACTAGCGGGGGGGGTGAGCAGTTCTTC.

This clonotype was recorded a few times. V gene TRBV29-1 combines with J gene TRBJ2-3, with a tentative D call TRBD1 (5 bases). The CDR3 has 12 amino acids. Looked up from germline, CDR1 is SQVTM and CDR2 is ANQGSEA. V gave up 8 bases and J gave up 0 bases, with 9 bases separating them. DNA of the CDR3: TGCAGCTTTAGACAGAGCACAGATACGCAGTATTTT. It specifies CSFRQSTDTQYF.

This clonotype has more than one count but fewer than ten. The chain couples TRBV20-1 to TRBJ2-7, with 8 nucleotides matching TRBD1. V trimming: 5 bases; J trimming: 1 base; junction bases outside the gene matches: 13. The CDR3 is 16 amino acids. The germline gives CDR1 DFQATT, CDR2 SNEGSKA (reference sequence). The CDR3 nucleotides are TGCAGTGCTGTTGGACCCGGCAGGGGGCTATCCTACGAGCAGTACTTC. This encodes CSAVGPGRGLSYEQYF.

As concerns this clonotype: One end of the junction is discordant with germline, which a read error may explain. The rearrangement links TRBV18 to TRBJ2-1, with 10 bases that match TRBD1. The CDR3 sequence is 15 residues long. Germline assignment: CDR1 KGHSH and CDR2 LQKENI. CDR3 residues: CVSSPGTGDYNEQFF. CDR3 sequence (DNA): TGTGTCAGCTCACCCGGGACAGGGGACTACAATGAGCAGTTCTTC.

The table lists this clonotype with many counts. The J gene is TRBJ2-1, the V gene TRBV15; D remains unclear. From germline, CDR1 is LNHNV and CDR2 YYDKDF (reference sequence). The CDR3 contains 13 residues. V lost 5 bases and J lost 9, with 14 bases in between. CDR3 sequence reads: CATSSLDGVEQFF. CDR3 DNA: TGTGCCACCAGCTCACTCGACGGTGTTGAGCAGTTCTTC.

DNA for the CDR3: TGTGCCAGCAGTTCTCACAGCTACGAGCAGTACTTC. Its translation is CASSSHSYEQYF. The chain uses TRBV11-2 and TRBJ2-7, with D unclear. The ends were cut back, 6 bases at V and 3 bases at J, with 9 bases in the middle. The CDR3 spans 12 residues. Germline V gene sequence: CDR1 SGHAT, CDR2 FQNNGV. The entire variable domain, with the rest obtained from reference TRBV11-2 and TRBJ2-7, is as follows: EAGVAQSPRYKIIEKRQSVAFWCNPISGHATLYWYQQILGQGPKLLIQFQNNGVVDDSQLPKDRFSAERLKGVDSTLKIQPAKLEDSAVYLCASSSHSYEQYFGPGTRLTVT.

This clonotype was seen many times. The rearrangement links TRBV6-6 to TRBJ1-6, with TRBD1 identical over 9 bases. Unmatched junction bases numbered 9, after V lost 5 bases and J lost 7 bases. This CDR3 region has 16 residues. Germline CDR1 reads MNHNY; CDR2 reads SVGAGI (reference sequence). The DNA for the CDR3 is TGTGCCAGCAGTCGGGGAGGACAGGGGACCAATTCACCCCTCCACTTT. This encodes CASSRGGQGTNSPLHF.

This clonotype was seen a handful of times. The chain uses TRBV20-1 and TRBJ2-3, with D uncertain. V was cut by 8 bases and J by 6 bases, with 18 bases left in between. The CDR3 is made up of 13 amino acids. The germline V gene encodes CDR1 DFQATT and CDR2 SNEGSKA (reference sequence). CDR3 coding DNA: TGCAGTATTAGTATCCCCAATTTGGATACGCAGTATTTT. It is translated as CSISIPNLDTQYF.

This clonotype was seen at least ten times. This rearrangement joins TRBV29-1 to TRBJ2-7, with 9 bases lining up with TRBD1. The ends lost 5 bases at V and 4 bases at J; junction bases unmatched: 6. The CDR3 runs 13 residues. CDR1 and CDR2 (germline): SQVTM, ANQGSEA. CDR3 coding DNA: TGCAGCGTTAGTGGACAGGGGATTTACGAGCAGTACTTC. Amino acid sequence: CSVSGQGIYEQYF.

This sequence joins TRBV12-3 or TRBV12-4 and TRBJ2-2; D tentatively reads TRBD1 or TRBD2 (6 bases each). The CDR3 is made up of 20 amino acids. V shed 4 bases and J shed 6 bases, with 30 bases lying between them. The CDR3 DNA reads as TGTGCCAGCAGTTCCCTCGTTATCAGAATGTTTGATAGGGGGGCCGGGGAGCTGTTTTTT. It specifies CASSSLVIRMFDRGAGELFF.

This rearrangement joins TRBV5-4 to TRBJ2-7; perhaps TRBD2 as D (6 bases). The CDR3 is 14 amino acids. Per the germline V gene, CDR1 is SGHNT and CDR2 is YYREEE (reference sequence). V was pared by 4 bases and J by 5 bases, with 16 bases between. The CDR3 DNA follows: TGTGCCAGCAGCGCCGGGGGTAGGGCCGACGAGCAGTACTTC. The encoded protein is CASSAGGRADEQYF.